Listed below are T cell receptor beta chains from one sample, sequenced in a study of read filtering for tumor transcriptome and immune sequencing. TCRdb itself ran the reads through MiXCR, one entry per CDR3 protein. Among about 93,000 distinct CDR3 sequences, under 25% were seen once, and the ten largest hold about an eighth. The sample comprised a population of CD138-negative cells sorted from bone marrow. These receptors all come from a donor at least 40 years old with multiple myeloma. Both conserved end residues are part of each CDR3. D genes are given only for firm matches. The listing skips clone size in some rows; elsewhere it reads once, few, many or a size class.

many	TRBV9	NA	TRBJ2-1	TGTGCCAGCGGGTGGGGGGGCGATGAGCAGTTCTTC	CASGWGGDEQFF
few	TRBV5-8	NA	TRBJ2-7	TGTGCCAGCAGCTTGGGGTATTTGGGGCGGCCCGAGCAGTACTTC	CASSLGYLGRPEQYF
many	TRBV7-9	TRBD2	TRBJ2-3	TGTGCCAGCAGCTTAGCGGGAGGGGCTATAGATACGCAGTATTTT	CASSLAGGAIDTQYF
NA	TRBV11-2	NA	TRBJ1-2	TGTGCCAGCGCTAAGGGGGAGAACTATGGCTACACCTTC	CASAKGENYGYTF
many	TRBV15	NA	TRBJ2-5	TGTGCCACCAGCAGTGAGGGGGAGACCCAGTACTTC	CATSSEGETQYF
many	TRBV7-9	NA	TRBJ1-1	TGTGCCAGCAGCCCGGGTGTGGGTTTTGAAGCTTTCTTT	CASSPGVGFEAFF
many	TRBV20-1	NA	TRBJ1-2	TGCAGTGCTAGTGTCATTGTGTTAGCTAACTATGGCTACACCTTC	CSASVIVLANYGYTF
NA	TRBV28	NA	TRBJ1-1	TGTGCCAGCTCCCGGGGAGGCGGTGCCACTGAAGCTTTCTTT	CASSRGGGATEAFF
many	TRBV9	NA	TRBJ1-1	TGTGCCAGCAGCGCACAGGGAGACACTGAAGCTTTCTTT	CASSAQGDTEAFF
many	TRBV5-4	NA	TRBJ2-3	TGTGCCAGCAGCGCTCGGACCAACTTGGGGATGGATACGCAGTATTTT	CASSARTNLGMDTQYF
NA	TRBV6-2/TRBV6-3	TRBD1	TRBJ2-2	TGTGCCAGCAGCAACCGGGACAGGGAGTACACCGGGGAGCTGTTTTTT	CASSNRDREYTGELFF
many	TRBV28	NA	TRBJ2-1	TGTGCCAGCACGTCCCCTAGCGCGATGGGTGATGAGCAGTTCTTC	CASTSPSAMGDEQFF
many	TRBV7-2	NA	TRBJ2-7	TGTGCCAGCAGCCCTGTTTCCTGGGATACCTACGAGCAGTACTTC	CASSPVSWDTYEQYF
NA	TRBV5-1	TRBD1	TRBJ1-1	TGCGCCAGCTGCTCGGGACAGGGGGTAGGTGAAGCTTTCTTT	CASCSGQGVGEAFF
NA	TRBV4-2	NA	TRBJ2-7	TGTGCCAGCAGCCAAGCCTCGGGGGGCGACGAGCAGTACTTC	CASSQASGGDEQYF
many	TRBV28	NA	TRBJ2-1	TGTGCCAGCAGCCCGGGGGCCTCCTACAATGAGCAGTTCTTC	CASSPGASYNEQFF
NA	TRBV12-3/TRBV12-4	TRBD1	TRBJ2-7	TGTGCCAGCACCTCCAGGCTAGGGACAGGGAACTACGAGCAGTACTTC	CASTSRLGTGNYEQYF
many	TRBV28	NA	TRBJ2-1	TGTGCCAGCACTCCATTGAGGAAGGGGCCCTGGAATAGCGTCAATGAGCAGTTCTTC	CASTPLRKGPWNSVNEQFF
many	TRBV3-1	NA	TRBJ2-2	TGTGCCAGCAGCCCCCAGACAGGCACCGGGGAGCTGTTTTTT	CASSPQTGTGELFF
few	TRBV24-1	TRBD1	TRBJ1-5	TGTGCCACCCAAGGACAGGGGGTGCAGCCCCAGCATTTT	CATQGQGVQPQHF
many	TRBV19	TRBD2	TRBJ2-1	TGTGCCAGTAGTGTGGCGGGGGGGCCTAATGAGCAGTTCTTC	CASSVAGGPNEQFF
few	TRBV6-5	NA	TRBJ1-4	TGTGCCAGCAGCCACAGCCCCGGAGGGGAAAAACTGTTTTTT	CASSHSPGGEKLFF
NA	TRBV4-1	TRBD2	TRBJ2-1	TGCGTCAGCAGCCTCCGGACTAGCGGGGAAATTCCTGAGCAGTTCTTC	CVSSLRTSGEIPEQFF
many	TRBV5-5	NA	TRBJ2-1	TGTGCCAGCAGCTTGGGACAGAATCCCTACAATGAGCAGTTCTTC	CASSLGQNPYNEQFF
NA	TRBV18	NA	TRBJ2-5	TGTGCCAGCTCACCAGGTGAAGGGGCCAAAGAGACCCAGTACTTC	CASSPGEGAKETQYF
NA	TRBV6-6	NA	TRBJ1-5	TGTGCCAGCAGTTACTCGATCGGGCGGGCTAGCAATCAGCCCCAGCATTTT	CASSYSIGRASNQPQHF
many	TRBV6-1	TRBD1	TRBJ2-7	TGTGCCAGCAGACGACAGGGACCCTACGAGCAGTACTTC	CASRRQGPYEQYF
many	TRBV27	TRBD2	TRBJ2-3	TGTGCCAGCAGCAGACTAGCGGGAAGCACAGATACGCAGTATTTT	CASSRLAGSTDTQYF
many	TRBV14	NA	TRBJ1-4	TGTGCCAGCACCCGGGGAAAATCCGAAAAACTGTTTTTT	CASTRGKSEKLFF
NA	TRBV24-1	TRBD1	TRBJ2-2	TGTGCCACCGGGACAGGGAACACCGGGGAGCTGTTTTTT	CATGTGNTGELFF
many	TRBV5-5	NA	TRBJ2-1	TGTGCCAGCAGTTCAAGGGGGGCGAATTACAATGAGCAGTTCTTC	CASSSRGANYNEQFF
NA	TRBV4-2	TRBD1	TRBJ2-1	TGTGCCAGCAGCCCAATATCGGGGACAGGGGCTTACAATGAGCAGTTCTTC	CASSPISGTGAYNEQFF
many	TRBV7-2	TRBD2	TRBJ2-7	TGTGCCAGCAGCTTAGTAGCGGGGTCCTACGAGCAGTACTTC	CASSLVAGSYEQYF
many	TRBV6-2/TRBV6-3	NA	TRBJ2-7	TGTGCCAGCAGCCCCGGGCTCTACGAGCAGTACTTC	CASSPGLYEQYF
NA	TRBV5-4	NA	TRBJ1-2	TGTGCCAGCAGTTCGGGGGGCGCCAGCGGCTACACCTTC	CASSSGGASGYTF
many	TRBV7-2	NA	TRBJ2-7	TGTGCCAGCAGCTTAGTCAGGCTGGACGAGCAGTACTTC	CASSLVRLDEQYF
few	TRBV5-1	NA	TRBJ2-1	TGCGCCAGCAGCTCCTATTTCAATGAGCAGTTCTTC	CASSSYFNEQFF
many	TRBV27	NA	TRBJ2-3	TGTGCCAGCAGGGCAGACAGGTTAAGCACAGATACGCAGTATTTT	CASRADRLSTDTQYF
many	TRBV5-5	NA	TRBJ1-1	TGTGCCAGCAGCTTGGCAGGGCCAACTGAAGCTTTCTTT	CASSLAGPTEAFF
NA	TRBV3-1	NA	TRBJ2-1	TGTGCCAGCAGCCAATCCGCTGGGGGTGAGCAGTTCTTC	CASSQSAGGEQFF
many	TRBV2	TRBD1	TRBJ2-5	TGTGCCAGTGGGGACAGGCGAGAGACCCAGTACTTC	CASGDRRETQYF
many	TRBV6-5	TRBD1	TRBJ1-5	TGTGCCAGCAGGCCACGGACAGGCACTAATCAGCCCCAGCATTTT	CASRPRTGTNQPQHF
NA	TRBV11-2	TRBD2	TRBJ2-2	TGTGCCAGCAGCCGAAAACTAGCGGGGAGCACCGGGGAGCTGTTTTTT	CASSRKLAGSTGELFF
many	TRBV6-5	TRBD2	TRBJ2-3	TGTGCCAGCAGTTACTCGATCGGGGCGGGGGGTCCCACAGATACGCAGTATTTT	CASSYSIGAGGPTDTQYF